These 17 T cell receptor beta chains share one sample of origin, sequenced in a study of CD8 T cells in Susac syndrome. An input of about 0.5 to 1 ug of RNA was subjected to reverse transcription using random hexamers. TCRdb recomputed calls from the immunoSEQ multiplex PCR reads with MiXCR, one row per CDR3 protein. The repertoire has a few hundred thousand distinct CDR3 sequences, 90% to 95% of them found once; the top ten carry roughly 0.064%. Sequenced input: CD4+ T cells from PBMCs. These receptors came from a human donor with multiple sclerosis.

This chain joins TRBV12-5 and TRBJ1-6; 7 bases fit TRBD1. Trimming removed 6 bases from V and 7 bases from J; junction bases left unmatched: 6. CDR1 is LGHNT and CDR2 is FRNRAP in the germline V gene. This CDR3 contains 14 residues. CDR3 coding DNA: TGTGCTAGTGGGGGACAGCACAGGAATTCACCCCTCCACTTT. Translating gives CASGGQHRNSPLHF.

The rearrangement joins TRBV28 to TRBJ1-2, with a tentative D call TRBD1 (5 bases). Germline CDR1 and CDR2: MDHEN and SYDVKM. The CDR3 is made up of 13 amino acids. The V gene lost 6 bases and the J gene lost 4 bases, with 12 bases spanning the gap. In nucleotides, the CDR3 is TGTGCCAGCAGGACCGGGACCGGCTATGGCTACACCTTC. The encoded protein is CASRTGTGYGYTF.

The V gene is TRBV3-1, the J gene TRBJ1-2; TRBD1 might be the D (6 bases). The V gene lost 3 bases and the J gene lost 4 bases, with 12 bases spanning the gap. The CDR3 contains 14 residues. CDR1 is LGHDT and CDR2 is YNNKEL in the germline V gene (reference sequence). CDR3 DNA: TGTGCCAGCAGCCAGGATACAGGGCGCTATGGCTACACCTTC. It specifies CASSQDTGRYGYTF.

The CDR3 loop reads CATSQRNKQYF. DNA for the CDR3: TGTGCCACCAGTCAAAGGAACAAGCAGTACTTC. The chain joins TRBV24-1 to TRBJ2-7; D uncertain. Trimming left V 6 bases short and J 8 bases short, with 10 bases between. The CDR3 consists of 11 residues. Germline-derived CDR1 and CDR2 are KGHDR and SFDVKD.

This rearrangement joins TRBV6-5 to TRBJ2-1; D uncertain. V lost 7 bases to trimming and J lost 6 bases, with 13 bases between them. The CDR3 consists of 13 residues. Germline CDR1 reads MNHEY; CDR2 reads SVGAGI. CDR3 protein: CASTSRRTNEQFF. CDR3 coding DNA: TGTGCCAGCACCTCCCGGCGAACCAATGAGCAGTTCTTC.

This clonotype was counted a single time. V gene TRBV5-1 combines with J gene TRBJ2-2; TRBD2 is a possible D gene (6 bases). Germline V gene data show CDR1 as SGHRS and CDR2 as YFSETQ. The CDR3 runs 15 residues. With 4 bases removed from V and 4 bases from J, the gap between germline ends came to 14 bases. CDR3 in amino acids: CASSLNIGSTGELFF. Written as DNA, the CDR3 is TGCGCCAGCAGCCTCAATATCGGGAGCACCGGGGAGCTGTTTTTT.

The chain is built from TRBV6-5 and TRBJ2-2; unclear D gene. V lost 6 bases to trimming and J lost 1 base, with 12 bases between them. The CDR3 contains 15 residues. Germline CDR1 MNHEY, CDR2 SVGAGI. The CDR3 is CASRLSRRNTGELFF. CDR3 nucleotides: TGTGCCAGCAGACTGTCGAGGAGGAACACCGGGGAGCTGTTTTTT.

The DNA for the CDR3 is TGTGCCAGCAGGCGGCGAGCGGGAGGGCCGGGGTATACGCAGTATTTT. It specifies CASRRRAGGPGYTQYF. This chain joins TRBV7-2 and TRBJ2-3; the match to TRBD2 covers 10 bases. The germline gives CDR1 SGHTA, CDR2 FQGNSA. The CDR3 length is 16 residues. The J segment lost 7 bases and the V segment lost 6 bases, leaving 13 bases of the junction unmatched.

The chain combines TRBV29-1 with TRBJ2-5; a possible D gene is TRBD1 (6 bases). V lost 5 bases and J 0 bases, leaving 13 bases between the germline ends. CDR3 size: 14 residues. Germline CDR1 reads SQVTM; CDR2 reads ANQGSEA. CDR3 DNA sequence: TGCAGCGTTTATCTCGGACAGAACCAAGAGACCCAGTACTTC. It encodes CSVYLGQNQETQYF.

A note on this clonotype: The limits of the CDR3 on the DNA are not certain, so only TCRdb's listed CDR3 is given. V and J are TRBV29-1 and TRBJ1-5; TRBD1 is the table's D call and was not checked against the DNA. The CDR3 is made up of 14 amino acids, end residues included. Germline CDR1 is SQVTM and CDR2 is ANQGSEA. The CDR3 loop reads CSVGAGAADQPQQF.

This clonotype is a singleton in its sample. This rearrangement joins TRBV7-2 to TRBJ2-3, with D possibly being TRBD1 or TRBD2 (5 bases each). Germline CDR1 is SGHTA and CDR2 is FQGNSA. The CDR3 sequence is 16 residues long. V gave up 5 bases and J gave up 4 bases, with 19 bases separating them. CDR3 loop: CASSPPGTRGPDTQYF. The CDR3 coding sequence is TGTGCCAGCAGCCCTCCCGGCACGAGGGGCCCAGATACGCAGTATTTT. Full variable domain (outside the CDR3, taken from reference TRBV7-2 and TRBJ2-3): GAGVSQSPSNKVTEKGKDVELRCDPISGHTALYWYRQSLGQGLEFLIYFQGNSAPDKSGLPSDRFSAERTGGSVSTLTIQRTQQEDSAVYLCASSPPGTRGPDTQYFGPGTRLTVL.

This sequence joins TRBV19 and TRBJ2-7; 7 bases agree with TRBD1. Germline V CDR1 and CDR2: LNHDA, SQIVND (reference sequence). This CDR3 contains 15 residues. Germline trimming cut 3 bases from V and 2 bases from J; bases unmatched to any gene: 7. CDR3 DNA sequence: TGTGCCAGTAGTATTGGGACAGCAACAACCTACGAGCAGTACTTC. Its translation: CASSIGTATTYEQYF. The full variable domain, in which reference TRBV19 and TRBJ2-7 provide the parts outside the CDR3, is DGGITQSPKYLFRKEGQNVTLSCEQNLNHDAMYWYRQDPGQGLRLIYYSQIVNDFQKGDIAEGYSVSREKKESFPLTVTSAQKNPTAFYLCASSIGTATTYEQYFGPGTRLTVT.

The V and J genes are TRBV11-2 and TRBJ2-7; TRBD2 matches 7 bases. This CDR3 comprises 21 residues. Germline V gene sequence: CDR1 SGHAT, CDR2 FQNNGV. Trimming at V came to 0 bases and at J to 4 bases, leaving 24 bases not matched to a gene. The CDR3 DNA reads TGTGCCAGCAGCTTAGACCCAGGATTATACTATGGCGCCCGGCGGGGGTACGAGCAGTACTTC. It yields the protein CASSLDPGLYYGARRGYEQYF. The whole variable domain, remainder taken from reference TRBV11-2 and TRBJ2-7, is EAGVAQSPRYKIIEKRQSVAFWCNPISGHATLYWYQQILGQGPKLLIQFQNNGVVDDSQLPKDRFSAERLKGVDSTLKIQPAKLEDSAVYLCASSLDPGLYYGARRGYEQYFGPGTRLTVT.

The rearrangement links TRBV3-1 to TRBJ1-1, with a possible D match to TRBD1 (5 bases). The germline V and J ends were trimmed by 1 base and 5 bases, with 23 bases remaining between them. This CDR3 region has 18 residues. Germline values: CDR1 LGHDT, CDR2 YNNKEL (reference sequence). CDR3 nucleotide sequence: TGTGCCAGCAGCCAAGCCCTCGGGCCCGGCAGGGACGGGACTGAAGCTTTCTTT. This translates into CASSQALGPGRDGTEAFF.

The chain links TRBV20-1 to TRBJ2-1, with D possibly being TRBD2 (5 bases). Germline loops: CDR1 DFQATT, CDR2 SNEGSKA (reference sequence). The V end lost 1 base, the J end lost 0 bases, and 16 bases lay between the germline ends. The CDR3 is 17 amino acids. DNA of the CDR3: TGCAGTGCTAGAGGGGCTAGCCCCCTAAGCTCCTACAATGAGCAGTTCTTC. It is translated as CSARGASPLSSYNEQFF.

The chain carries TRBV10-2 and TRBJ1-5; 7 nucleotides align to TRBD1. V was pared by 8 bases and J by 7 bases, with 11 bases of the junction left unmatched. Germline V gene data show CDR1 as WSHSY and CDR2 as SAAADI. The CDR3 consists of 14 residues. CDR3 sequence (DNA): TGCGCCAGCGGGAAAGGGGGCTCGGGGCAGCCCCAGCATTTT. It yields the protein CASGKGGSGQPQHF.

This rearrangement joins TRBV6-6 to TRBJ1-1, with TRBD1 as a possible D gene (6 bases). CDR1 is MNHNY, CDR2 SVGAGI, per germline (reference sequence). The CDR3 extends over 15 amino acids. Trimming pared 0 bases from V and 1 base from J, leaving 9 bases between. The CDR3 coding sequence is TGTGCCAGCAGTTACTCGTTCAGGGGGAACACTGAAGCTTTCTTT. This encodes CASSYSFRGNTEAFF.